A single sample is the source of the 7 T cell receptor beta chains below, sequenced in a study of regulatory T cells in long-lasting Graves disease. Investigators prepared the TCR beta libraries by applying iRepertoire HTBI primers and Arm-PCR of CDR3 regions. MiXCR, run by TCRdb on the multiplex PCR reads, gives a single entry per CDR3 protein. The repertoire holds 350,000 to 400,000 distinct CDR3 sequences, with around 15% as singletons. Described time point: newly diagnosed GD, antithyroid drugs for less than 3 months. With RNA extracted from PBMCs as input, the TCR library was made. These same data were also listed under a study on T cells in Graves' hyperthyroidism and ophthalmopathy.

The specimen comprised peripheral blood mononuclear cells (PBMCs), sampled at new diagnosis, from a patient treated with antithyroid drugs. These receptors were taken from a woman between 18 and 29 years old with Graves disease.

The chain carries TRBV7-7 and TRBJ2-7, with no clear D. The CDR3 extends over 11 amino acids. In germline, CDR1 is SSHAT, CDR2 FNYEAQ (reference sequence). The CDR3 protein is CATSGGREQYF. The CDR3 DNA sequence: TGTGCTACCTCGGGTGGGCGGGAGCAGTACTTC.

This clonotype turned up a few times. The rearrangement uses TRBV30 and TRBJ1-1; D not resolved. V was trimmed by 3 bases and J by 7 bases, leaving 12 bases between them. Germline V gives CDR1 GTSNPN, CDR2 SVGIG (reference sequence). The CDR3 has 12 amino acids. The CDR3 sequence is CAWSDAGFEAFF. The CDR3 bases are TGTGCCTGGAGCGACGCTGGGTTTGAAGCTTTCTTT. Variable domain in full (rest from reference TRBV30 and TRBJ1-1): SQTIHQWPATLVQPVGSPLSLECTVEGTSNPNLYWYRQAAGRGLQLLFYSVGIGQISSEVPQNLSASRPQDRQFILSSKKLLLSDSGFYLCAWSDAGFEAFFGQGTRLTVV.

This clonotype was seen ten or more times. CDR3 DNA sequence: TGTGCCAGCAGCCCCCGACAGGGAGAGAACACTGAAGCTTTCTTT. This translates into CASSPRQGENTEAFF. The rearrangement links TRBV7-8 to TRBJ1-1; 7 bases agree with TRBD1. This CDR3 is built from 15 residues. The V segment lost 5 bases and the J segment 1 base; nucleotides outside the gene matches: 7. The V gene's germline CDR1 is SGHVS and CDR2 FQNEAQ.

This clonotype was recorded at least ten times. The chain combines TRBV18 with TRBJ2-7; D is ambiguous. CDR3 length: 14 amino acids. Between the trimmed V and J ends, which lost 0 bases and 2 bases, there was a span of 8 bases. Germline V gene lookup returns CDR1 KGHSH and CDR2 LQKENI. For the CDR3, the DNA is TGTGCCAGCTCACCACCCGGGTTTGCCTACGAGCAGTACTTC. This sequence encodes CASSPPGFAYEQYF.

This clonotype was detected ten times or more. The chain is built from TRBV28 and TRBJ2-1; TRBD2 agrees at 12 bases. The germline V gene has CDR1 MDHEN and CDR2 SYDVKM. This CDR3 is 14 amino acids long. The junction had 5 bases not matched to a gene; V was cut back by 4 bases and J by 10 bases. The CDR3 bases are TGTGCCAGCAGTTACCGACTAGCGGGAGCCGAGCAGTTCTTC. Residues: CASSYRLAGAEQFF.

This clonotype was counted between two and nine times. This chain connects TRBV19 to TRBJ2-1; D may match TRBD1 or TRBD2 (6 bases each). Germline CDR1 is LNHDA and CDR2 is SQIVND (reference sequence). V was cut by 5 bases and J by 7 bases, with 21 bases left in between. The CDR3 covers 16 residues. The CDR3 sequence is CASSPPRGRSGNEQFF. The CDR3 bases are TGTGCCAGTAGTCCTCCCCGGGGGCGTTCTGGAAATGAGCAGTTCTTC. Drawing the rest from reference TRBV19 and TRBJ2-1, the complete variable domain is DGGITQSPKYLFRKEGQNVTLSCEQNLNHDAMYWYRQDPGQGLRLIYYSQIVNDFQKGDIAEGYSVSREKKESFPLTVTSAQKNPTAFYLCASSPPRGRSGNEQFFGPGTRLTVL.

This clonotype has at least ten counts. V is TRBV9 and J is TRBJ2-3; weak D call: TRBD2 (7 bases). Germline V gene sequence: CDR1 SGDLS, CDR2 YYNGEE. The CDR3 totals 15 residues. V gave up 0 bases and J gave up 1 base, with 9 bases separating them. The CDR3 loop reads CASSVGGGGTDTQYF. The CDR3 coding sequence is TGTGCCAGCAGCGTAGGAGGGGGGGGCACAGATACGCAGTATTTT.